This T cell receptor (beta chain) came from a study of kidney transplant recipient with SARS-CoV-2 infection. At least ten counts were recorded for this clonotype. Using its own MiXCR run on the reads, TCRdb lists one record per CDR3 protein. The sample yields 250,000 or so distinct CDR3 sequences, more than 25% seen once. The sample was a blood sample, taken at baseline and on day 111 from a kidney transplant recipient. This TCR was recovered from a male patient aged 25 to 39 who had COVID-19 and was a kidney transplant recipient. A share of the T cells may be of graft donor origin.

The chain's CDR3 is CSAIHSGTGAYNEQFF. The CDR3 DNA sequence: TGCAGTGCTATACATTCCGGGACAGGAGCCTACAATGAGCAGTTCTTC. The V gene is TRBV20-1, the J gene TRBJ2-1; TRBD1 matches 8 bases. V gave up 4 bases and J gave up 2 bases; unmatched junction bases: 10. The CDR3 is 16 amino acids. Germline CDR1 reads DFQATT; CDR2 reads SNEGSKA (reference sequence).